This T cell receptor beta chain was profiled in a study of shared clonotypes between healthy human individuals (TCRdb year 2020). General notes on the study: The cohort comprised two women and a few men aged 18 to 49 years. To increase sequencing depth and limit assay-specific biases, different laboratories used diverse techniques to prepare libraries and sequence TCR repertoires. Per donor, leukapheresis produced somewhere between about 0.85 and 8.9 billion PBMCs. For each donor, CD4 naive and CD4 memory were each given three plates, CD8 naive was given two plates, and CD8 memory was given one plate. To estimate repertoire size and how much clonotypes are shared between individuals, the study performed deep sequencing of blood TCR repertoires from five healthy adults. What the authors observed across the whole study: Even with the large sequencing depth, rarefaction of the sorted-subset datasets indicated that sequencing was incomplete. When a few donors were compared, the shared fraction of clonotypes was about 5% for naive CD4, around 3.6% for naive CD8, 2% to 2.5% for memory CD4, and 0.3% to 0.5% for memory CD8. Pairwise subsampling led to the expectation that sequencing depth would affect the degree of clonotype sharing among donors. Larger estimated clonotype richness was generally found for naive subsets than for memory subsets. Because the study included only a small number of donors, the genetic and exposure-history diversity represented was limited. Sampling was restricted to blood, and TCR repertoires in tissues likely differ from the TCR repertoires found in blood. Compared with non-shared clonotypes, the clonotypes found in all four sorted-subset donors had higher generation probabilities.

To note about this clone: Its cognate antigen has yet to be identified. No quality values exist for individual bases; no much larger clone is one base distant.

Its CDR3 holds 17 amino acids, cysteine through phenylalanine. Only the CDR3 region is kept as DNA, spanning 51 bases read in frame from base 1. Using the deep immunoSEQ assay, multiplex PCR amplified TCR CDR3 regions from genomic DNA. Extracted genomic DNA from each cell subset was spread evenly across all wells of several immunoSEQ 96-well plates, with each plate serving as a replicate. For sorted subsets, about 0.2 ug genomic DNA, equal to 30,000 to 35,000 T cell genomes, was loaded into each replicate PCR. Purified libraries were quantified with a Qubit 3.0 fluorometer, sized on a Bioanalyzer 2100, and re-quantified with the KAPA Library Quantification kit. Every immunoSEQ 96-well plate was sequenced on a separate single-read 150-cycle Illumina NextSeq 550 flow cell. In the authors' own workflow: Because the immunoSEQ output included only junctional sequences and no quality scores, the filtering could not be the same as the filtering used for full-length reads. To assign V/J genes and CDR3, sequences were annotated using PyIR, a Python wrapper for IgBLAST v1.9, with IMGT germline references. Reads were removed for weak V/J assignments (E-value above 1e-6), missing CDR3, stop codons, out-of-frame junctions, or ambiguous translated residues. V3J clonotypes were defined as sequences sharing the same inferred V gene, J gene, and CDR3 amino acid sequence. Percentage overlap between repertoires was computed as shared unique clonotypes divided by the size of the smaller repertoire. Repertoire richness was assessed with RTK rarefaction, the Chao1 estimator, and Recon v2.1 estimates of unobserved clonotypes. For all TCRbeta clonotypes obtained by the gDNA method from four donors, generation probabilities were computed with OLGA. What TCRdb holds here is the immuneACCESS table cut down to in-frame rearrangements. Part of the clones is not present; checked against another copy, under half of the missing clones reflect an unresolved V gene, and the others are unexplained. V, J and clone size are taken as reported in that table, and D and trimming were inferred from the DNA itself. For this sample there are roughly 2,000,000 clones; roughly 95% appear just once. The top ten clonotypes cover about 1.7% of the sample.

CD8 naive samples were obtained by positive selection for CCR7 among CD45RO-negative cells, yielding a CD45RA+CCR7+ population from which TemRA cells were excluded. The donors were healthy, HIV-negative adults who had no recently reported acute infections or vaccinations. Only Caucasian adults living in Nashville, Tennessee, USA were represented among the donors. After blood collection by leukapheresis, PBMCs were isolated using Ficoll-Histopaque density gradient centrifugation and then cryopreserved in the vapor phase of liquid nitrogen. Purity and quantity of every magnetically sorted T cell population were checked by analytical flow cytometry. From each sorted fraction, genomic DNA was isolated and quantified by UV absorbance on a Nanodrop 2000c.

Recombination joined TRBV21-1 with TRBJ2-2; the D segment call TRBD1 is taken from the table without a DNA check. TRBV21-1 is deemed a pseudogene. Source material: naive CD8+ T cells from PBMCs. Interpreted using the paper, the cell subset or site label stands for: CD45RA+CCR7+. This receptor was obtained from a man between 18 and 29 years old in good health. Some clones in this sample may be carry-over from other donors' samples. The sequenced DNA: TGTGCCAGCAGCAAAGCTACGACAGGGGCGAACACCGGGGAGCTGTTTTTT. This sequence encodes CASSKATTGANTGELFF.